This is a list of T cell receptor beta chains from one sample in a study of cytomegalovirus exposure and HLA in healthy donors. Using immunoSEQ multiplex PCR, the repertoire was profiled, and TCRdb retains in-frame clones only, with some absent. The sample lists a few hundred thousand clones, roughly 85% occurring once. Sequenced input: PBMCs. The origin of the receptors is a man between 18 and 35 years old in good health and CMV-seronegative. Both conserved end residues are part of each CDR3. D genes are given only for firm matches. Part of the rows lack a size; the others show once, few, many or a class for expanded clones.

>TRBV28|TRBJ2-7|TRBD1|NA
CASEQGNEQYF
TGTGCCAGCGAACAGGGGAACGAGCAGTACTTC
>TRBV6-5|TRBJ1-5|NA|NA
CASSYSLNQPQHF
TGTGCCAGCAGTTACTCTCTGAATCAGCCCCAGCATTTT
>TRBV5-1|TRBJ1-4|NA|once
CASSRDLREKLFF
TGCGCCAGCTCACGGGATCTCCGTGAAAAACTGTTTTTT
>TRBV7-9|TRBJ2-3|TRBD2|once
CALRGGNTDTQYF
TGTGCCTTACGGGGGGGCAACACAGATACGCAGTATTTT
>TRBV6-6|TRBJ1-3|TRBD1|NA
CASSFGQVPNTIYF
TGTGCCAGCAGCTTCGGACAGGTCCCAAACACCATATATTTT
>TRBV7-9|TRBJ1-5|NA|NA
CASSRVGGQRNQPQHF
TGTGCCAGCAGCCGCGTGGGGGGTCAAAGGAATCAGCCCCAGCATTTT
>TRBV7-9|TRBJ1-5|NA|once
CAGSLEGAGNQPQHF
TGTGCCGGCAGCTTAGAAGGGGCCGGCAATCAGCCCCAGCATTTT
>TRBV19|TRBJ1-3|NA|NA
CASSIGPSWSSGNTIYF
TGTGCCAGTAGTATCGGCCCCAGCTGGAGCTCTGGAAACACCATATATTTT
>TRBV5-4|TRBJ2-3|NA|NA
CASSLTSTDTQYF
TGTGCCAGCAGCTTGACTAGCACAGATACGCAGTATTTT
>TRBV5-1|TRBJ2-5|NA|NA
CASSYQGGGETQYF
TGCGCCAGCAGCTATCAGGGGGGAGGAGAGACCCAGTACTTC
>TRBV7-2|TRBJ2-2|NA|NA
CASSFRDTGELFF
TGTGCCAGCAGCTTCCGCGACACCGGGGAGCTGTTTTTT
>TRBV6-5|TRBJ2-1|TRBD2|NA
CASTAGGNEQFF
TGTGCCAGCACCGCGGGGGGAAATGAGCAGTTCTTC
>TRBV7-3|TRBJ2-2|NA|many
CASSSGSGTGELFF
TGTGCCAGCAGCTCTGGGTCAGGGACCGGGGAGCTGTTTTTT
>TRBV9|TRBJ2-7|TRBD1|NA
CASSVGPGQGSYEQYF
TGTGCCAGCAGCGTAGGCCCCGGACAGGGTTCCTACGAGCAGTACTTC
>TRBV5-1|TRBJ1-1|TRBD1|once
CASSSGTGGLNTEAFF
TGCGCCAGCAGCTCGGGGACAGGGGGATTGAACACTGAAGCTTTCTTT
>TRBV7-8|TRBJ2-5|NA|once
CASSPRETQYF
TGTGCCAGCAGCCCGCGGGAGACCCAGTACTTC